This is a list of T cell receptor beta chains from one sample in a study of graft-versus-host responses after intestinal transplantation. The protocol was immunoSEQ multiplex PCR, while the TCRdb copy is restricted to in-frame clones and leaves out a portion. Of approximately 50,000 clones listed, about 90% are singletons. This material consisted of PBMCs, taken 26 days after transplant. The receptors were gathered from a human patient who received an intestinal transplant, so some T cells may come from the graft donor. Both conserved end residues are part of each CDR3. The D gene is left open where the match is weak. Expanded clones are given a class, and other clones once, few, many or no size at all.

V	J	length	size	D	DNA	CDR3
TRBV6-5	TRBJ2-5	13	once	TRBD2	TGTGCCAGCACTAGCGGGGGGAAAGAGACCCAGTACTTC	CASTSGGKETQYF
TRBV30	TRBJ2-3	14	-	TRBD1	TGTGCCTGGAGTCCAGGGGGACAGACAGATACGCAGTATTTT	CAWSPGGQTDTQYF
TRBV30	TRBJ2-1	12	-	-	TGTGCCTTCGAGCGGGTTGACAATGAGCAGTTCTTC	CAFERVDNEQFF
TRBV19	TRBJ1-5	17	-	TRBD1	TGTGCCAGTAGTTCAAGCAGCCCGGGACAGGGCTTTCGGCCCCAGCATTTT	CASSSSSPGQGFRPQHF
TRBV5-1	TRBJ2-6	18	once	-	TGCGCCAGCAGCTTGGACGGGGGGCTCGGATCCGGGGCCAACGTCCTGACTTTC	CASSLDGGLGSGANVLTF
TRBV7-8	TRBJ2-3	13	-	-	TGTGCCAGCAGCTTAAAGGCTGAGGGTACGCAGTATTTT	CASSLKAEGTQYF
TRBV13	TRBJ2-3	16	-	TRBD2	TGTGCCAGCAGCGTAACTAGCGGGGATAGCACAGATACGCAGTATTTT	CASSVTSGDSTDTQYF
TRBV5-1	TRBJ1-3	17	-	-	TGCGCCAGCAGCTTTAACCTCGACGGAGACTCTGGAAACACCATATATTTT	CASSFNLDGDSGNTIYF
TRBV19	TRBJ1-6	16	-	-	TGTGCCAGTAGTATAGATCGGGGGGACTATAATTCACCCCTCCACTTT	CASSIDRGDYNSPLHF
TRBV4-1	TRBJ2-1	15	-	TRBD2	TGCGCCAGCAGCCACAAAGCGGGGGGGCTCAATGAGCAGTTCTTC	CASSHKAGGLNEQFF
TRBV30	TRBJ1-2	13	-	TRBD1	TGTGCCTGGAGTTGGGGGACAGAGGATGGCTACACCTTC	CAWSWGTEDGYTF
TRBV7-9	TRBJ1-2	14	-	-	TGTGCCAGCAGCTTAGGGACAGATGAGCGGGGCTACACCTTC	CASSLGTDERGYTF
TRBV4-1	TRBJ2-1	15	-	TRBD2	TGCGCCAGCAGGCGGACTAGCGGTTCCTACAATGAGCAGTTCTTC	CASRRTSGSYNEQFF
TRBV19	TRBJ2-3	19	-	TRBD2	TGTGCCAGTAGAACGACCGGTCAGCGGGGGGGCCACTACACAGATACGCAGTATTTT	CASRTTGQRGGHYTDTQYF
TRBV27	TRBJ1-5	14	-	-	TGTGCCAGCAGTTTGGAGGCCTTTGATCAGCCCCAGCATTTT	CASSLEAFDQPQHF
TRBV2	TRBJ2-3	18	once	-	TGTGCCAGCAGATTCCAGGCAGGGCCCGTCCACCACACAGATACGCAGTATTTT	CASRFQAGPVHHTDTQYF
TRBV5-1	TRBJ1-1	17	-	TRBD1	TGCGCCAGCAGCGCCCGGGACAGGGAGTGGGCGGACACTGAAGCTTTCTTT	CASSARDREWADTEAFF
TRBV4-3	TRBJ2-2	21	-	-	TGCGCCAGCAGCCAAGGTATAACCAAGGGGGTCAGGGGTTCACACACCGGGGAGCTGTTTTTT	CASSQGITKGVRGSHTGELFF
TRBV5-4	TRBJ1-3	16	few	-	TGTGCCAGCAGCCCGGGTGCAGGGTTCTCTGGAAACACCATATATTTT	CASSPGAGFSGNTIYF
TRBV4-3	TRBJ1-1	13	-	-	TGCGCCAGCAGCCAAGGGGGGCTCACTGAAGCTTTCTTT	CASSQGGLTEAFF
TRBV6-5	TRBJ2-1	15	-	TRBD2	TGTGCCAGCAGTTATACTAGCGGGGGCAACAATGAGCAGTTCTTC	CASSYTSGGNNEQFF
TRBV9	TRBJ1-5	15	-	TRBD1	TGTGCCAGCAGCGCTGGACAGGGAGGCAATCAGCCCCAGCATTTT	CASSAGQGGNQPQHF
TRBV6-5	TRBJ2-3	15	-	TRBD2	TGTGCCAGCAGTTTTAATAGCGGGAATGCAGATACGCAGTATTTT	CASSFNSGNADTQYF
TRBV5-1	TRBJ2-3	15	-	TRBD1	TGCGCCAGCAGCTTCGGGACAGGGGGCTTTCATACGCAGTATTTT	CASSFGTGGFHTQYF
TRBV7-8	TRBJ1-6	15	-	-	TGTGCCAGCAGCTTAGTCAGGGATGGAAATTCACCCCTCCACTTT	CASSLVRDGNSPLHF
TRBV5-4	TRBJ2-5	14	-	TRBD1	TGTGCCAGCAGTCAAATGGGACAGCAAGAGACCCAGTACTTC	CASSQMGQQETQYF
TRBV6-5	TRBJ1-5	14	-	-	TGTGCCAGCAGTTTAGGACAGAGTTATCAGCCCCAGCATTTT	CASSLGQSYQPQHF
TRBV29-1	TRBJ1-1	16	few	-	TGCAGCGCCTGGACCTCGGGAGGGGATTGGGACACTGAAGCTTTCTTT	CSAWTSGGDWDTEAFF
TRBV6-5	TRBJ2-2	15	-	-	TGTGCCAGCAGTTATTTGGGGCCGGATACCGGGGAGCTGTTTTTT	CASSYLGPDTGELFF
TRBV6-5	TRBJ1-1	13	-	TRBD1	TGTGCCAGCAGTTACACCAGGGGGACTGAAGCTTTCTTT	CASSYTRGTEAFF
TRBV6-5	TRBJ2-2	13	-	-	TGTGCCAGCAGTTTTGGGCCCCCCGGGGAGCTGTTTTTT	CASSFGPPGELFF
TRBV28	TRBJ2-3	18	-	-	TGTGCCAGCAGTTCACCCCCCTTTCGAGCGGAAAGCACAGATACGCAGTATTTT	CASSSPPFRAESTDTQYF
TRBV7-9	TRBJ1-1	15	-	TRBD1	TGTGCCAGCAGCGCTCACAGGGGATCGTCGGTATTGGCTTTCTTT	CASSAHRGSSVLAFF
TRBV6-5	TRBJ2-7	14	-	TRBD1	TGTGCCAGCAGTTACGGGACAGCCTCCTACGAGCAGTACTTC	CASSYGTASYEQYF
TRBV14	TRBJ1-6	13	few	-	TGTGCCAGCAGCCAAGTTACGAGTTCACCCCTCCACTTT	CASSQVTSSPLHF
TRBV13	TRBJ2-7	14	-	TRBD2	TGTGCCAGCAGCCTGGCTAGCGGACTATACGAGCAGTACTTC	CASSLASGLYEQYF
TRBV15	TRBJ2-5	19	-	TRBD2	TGTGCCACCAGCAGAGATATTGGGGGAGCGGGAGGATCCCAAGAGACCCAGTACTTC	CATSRDIGGAGGSQETQYF
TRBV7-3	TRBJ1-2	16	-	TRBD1	TGTGCCAGCAGCTTAGCCCCGTCAGGGGGCGCGGATGGCTACACCTTC	CASSLAPSGGADGYTF
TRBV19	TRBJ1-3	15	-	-	TGTGCCAGTCACCCCCAGCCGACAGATCCGAACACCATATATTTT	CASHPQPTDPNTIYF
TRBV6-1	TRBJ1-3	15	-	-	TGTGCCAGCAGTGAAACCGGGCAGTTAGGGGACACCATATATTTT	CASSETGQLGDTIYF